The 5 T cell receptor beta chains listed next were all sequenced from one sample in a study of tissue T cells after allogeneic stem cell transplantation. TCRdb's table, derived via immunoSEQ multiplex PCR, lists solely in-frame clones and lacks some. The table records around 6,000 clones, roughly 44% of them present only once. Indicated time point: mouse harvest day 7 after allogeneic transplant. Tail vein injection delivered 10^7 T-cell-depleted bone marrow cells and 10^6 splenic CD5+ T cells. The material sequenced was skin. These receptors were taken from a female BALB/c mouse given C57BL/6 T cells with graft-versus-host disease after an allogeneic hematopoietic cell transplant.

About this clone: The genes are named according to mouse. The read falls 1 residue short of the CDR3 end, and the missing part is taken from the germline J gene. This chain connects TRBV23 to TRBJ1-2; the tabulated D call, TRBD1, remains unverified against the DNA. The CDR3 has 14 residues. Germline CDR1 KGHTA, CDR2 FQNQQP. This CDR3 is CSSSQGTANSDYTF. The sequenced part of the CDR3 DNA is TGCTCCAGCAGTCAAGGGACAGCAAACTCCGACTACACC.

This clone was recorded once. The genes and germline here are from mouse. The read stops 1 residue short of the end of the CDR3; the missing end is completed from the germline J gene. The J gene is TRBJ2-1, the V gene TRBV5; 10 bases are shared with TRBD2. The CDR3 has 15 residues. Germline V gene data show CDR1 as LGHNA and CDR2 as YNLKQL (reference sequence). Germline trimming cut 1 base from V and 12 bases from J; bases unmatched to any gene: 9. CDR3 loop: CASSQVLGGALRQFF. CDR3 DNA, as far as it was read: TGTGCCAGCAGCCAAGTACTGGGGGGGGCGCTGAGGCAGTTC.

This clone was found a few times. Gene names denote mouse genes. The CDR3 end is not reached by the read, which stops 1 residue before it; the germline J gene fills it in. The chain links TRBV23 to TRBJ2-7; the DNA was not used to check the table's D call, TRBD1. Germline V lookup: CDR1 KGHTA, CDR2 FQNQQP. The CDR3 runs to 14 residues. This CDR3 reads CSSSQSHRGYEQYF. Incomplete CDR3 DNA: TGCTCCAGCAGTCAATCTCACAGGGGGTATGAACAGTAC.

This clone came up once. Germline and genes here are mouse. With the read ending 1 residue before the CDR3 end, the germline J gene is used to fill in that end. The chain uses TRBV26 and TRBJ2-4, with D tentatively TRBD1 (9 bases). Germline CDR1 and CDR2: KGHPV and FQNQEV (reference sequence). Trimming shortened V by 0 bases and J by 5 bases, and 12 bases separated the two germline ends. The CDR3 is 15 amino acids. The CDR3 is CASSLSTGGANTLYF. Incomplete CDR3 DNA: TGTGCCAGCAGTCTGTCGACAGGGGGGGCAAACACCTTGTAC.

Of note for this clone: Any gene name here is a mouse gene name. From the germline J gene comes the end of the CDR3, since the read stops 1 residue before it. The chain carries TRBV23 and TRBJ1-3; the D segment call TRBD1 is taken from the table without a DNA check. This CDR3 comprises 17 residues. CDR1 KGHTA and CDR2 FQNQQP come from the germline V gene. The CDR3 is CSSSQSPGQGSGNTLYF. CDR3 DNA (partial): TGCTCCAGCAGTCAATCTCCGGGACAGGGTTCTGGAAATACGCTCTAT.